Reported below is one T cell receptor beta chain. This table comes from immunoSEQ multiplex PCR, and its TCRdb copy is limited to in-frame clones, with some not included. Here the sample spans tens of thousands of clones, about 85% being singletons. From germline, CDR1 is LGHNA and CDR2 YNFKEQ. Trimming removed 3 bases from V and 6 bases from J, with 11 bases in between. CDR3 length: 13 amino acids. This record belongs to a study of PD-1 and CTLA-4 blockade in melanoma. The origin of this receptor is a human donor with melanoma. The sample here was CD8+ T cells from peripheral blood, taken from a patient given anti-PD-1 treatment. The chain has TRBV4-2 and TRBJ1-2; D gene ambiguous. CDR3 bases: TGTGCCAGCAGCCATCTTTCCACGGATGGCTACACCTTC. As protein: CASSHLSTDGYTF.